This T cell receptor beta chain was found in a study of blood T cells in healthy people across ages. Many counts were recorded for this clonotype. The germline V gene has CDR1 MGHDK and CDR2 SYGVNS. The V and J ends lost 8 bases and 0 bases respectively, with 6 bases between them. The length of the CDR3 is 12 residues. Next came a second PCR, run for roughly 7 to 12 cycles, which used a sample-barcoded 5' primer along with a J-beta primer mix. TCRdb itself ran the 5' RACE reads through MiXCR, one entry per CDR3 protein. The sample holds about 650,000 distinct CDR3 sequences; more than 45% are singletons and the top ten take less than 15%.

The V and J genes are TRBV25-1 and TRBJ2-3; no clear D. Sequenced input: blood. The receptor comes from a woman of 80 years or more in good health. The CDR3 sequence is CASLSSTDTQYF. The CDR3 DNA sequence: TGTGCCAGCCTCAGTAGCACAGATACGCAGTATTTT.